These 3 T cell receptor beta chains came from one sample sequenced in a study of cytotoxic CD8 clonotypes in ibrutinib-treated CLL. Profiled with immunoSEQ multiplex PCR; TCRdb holds only in-frame clones, not every one. The sample includes almost 250,000 clones, roughly 70% seen only once; the top ten take approximately 15%. The starting material was PBMCs, obtained after 24 months of ibrutinib treatment. These receptors were obtained from a human donor with chronic lymphocytic leukemia.

The V and J genes are TRBV15 and TRBJ2-7; 7 bases match TRBD2. The CDR3 runs to 17 residues. Trimming took 0 bases from V and 1 from J; bases not matched to a gene: 9. CDR1 and CDR2 from the germline V gene are LNHNV and YYDKDF (reference sequence). The CDR3 region is CATSRDSSGEASYEQYF. DNA of the CDR3: TGTGCCACCAGCAGAGATTCGAGCGGGGAAGCGTCCTACGAGCAGTACTTC.

This chain uses TRBV9 with TRBJ2-5; D perhaps matches TRBD2 (5 bases). Germline assignment: CDR1 SGDLS and CDR2 YYNGEE. There are 15 residues in the CDR3. The V end lost 0 bases, the J end lost 1 base, and 10 bases lay between the germline ends. CDR3 DNA sequence: TGTGCCAGCAGCGTAGTTGGGAGTTTCCAAGAGACCCAGTACTTC. This gives the protein CASSVVGSFQETQYF.

The V gene is TRBV5-6, the J gene TRBJ2-5; D uncertain. CDR1 is SGHDT and CDR2 is YYEEEE in the germline V gene. The CDR3 is 12 residues long. V was pared by 6 bases and J by 5 bases, with 11 bases between. The CDR3 spells CASNSNAETQYF. DNA of the CDR3: TGTGCCAGCAATTCAAACGCTGAGACCCAGTACTTC.